This paragraph covers one T cell receptor beta chain sequence. Antigen specificity is unknown. This PCR relied on a set of 60 Vbeta primers and 13 Jbeta primers. As handled by the study authors: Later reanalysis found 80 million or so unique TCR beta chains, roughly 10 million of them shared. Profiling relied on immunoSEQ multiplex PCR, and the TCRdb table lists in-frame clones only, not all of them. The V and J calls and the clone size are those of that table, but D and trimming were determined from the DNA. This sample has about 160,000 clones, with approximately 78% found just once. The data originate from a study of cytomegalovirus exposure and HLA in healthy donors. Study results and limitations: The only immune exposure information that was available was CMV serostatus. An ancestry cluster, one associated with Asian ancestry, reportedly showed fewer N-insertions than the roughly 670-donor mean in a later analysis.

This CDR3 has 15 residues. V usage is TRBV21-1 and J usage is TRBJ2-7; the table names TRBD1, a call not compared with the DNA. TRBV21-1 is a listed pseudogene. The specimen was PBMCs. The sequence came from a male donor in good health and CMV-seronegative. CDR3 in DNA: TGTGCCAGCAGCACTCGACACCGAAGCTCCTACGAGCAGTACTTC. Amino acid sequence: CASSTRHRSSYEQYF.